This entry lists 16 T cell receptor beta chains sequenced from one sample in a study of identical twins. TCRdb fed the 5' RACE reads into MiXCR, producing one record per CDR3 protein. This table holds around 160,000 distinct CDR3 sequences, under 4.5% found once. The sample taken for sequencing was memory T cells sorted from blood. The origin of the receptors is a man aged 18 to 29 in good health.

This clonotype has a count of ten or more. This chain uses TRBV12-3 or TRBV12-4 with TRBJ1-5, with D perhaps matching TRBD1 (6 bases). The CDR3 is 14 residues long. Trimming left V 5 bases short and J 6 bases short, with 14 bases between. CDR3 sequence (DNA): TGTGCCAGCAGTCAGGGGCAGTACGGTCAGCCCCAGCATTTT. Protein product: CASSQGQYGQPQHF.

This clonotype was counted ten times or more. J is TRBJ2-2 and V is TRBV6-2 or TRBV6-3; maybe TRBD2 (6 bases). This CDR3 region has 14 residues. The V end was cut by 1 base, the J end by 6 bases, with 9 bases between. Germline V gene data show CDR1 as MNHEY and CDR2 as SVGEGT. This CDR3 reads CASSYLSGSGELFF. CDR3 in DNA: TGTGCCAGCAGTTACTTGAGCGGGTCCGGGGAGCTGTTTTTT.

As to this clonotype: It may be a read error: a sequence one base away is much more abundant. The chain links TRBV11-2 to TRBJ2-7; 10 bases are shared with TRBD2. Germline V lookup: CDR1 SGHAT, CDR2 FQNNGV. The CDR3 runs 15 residues. Trimming at V came to 5 bases and at J to 5 bases, leaving 9 bases not matched to a gene. The CDR3, as DNA: TGTGCCAGCAGCCTGACTAGCGGGTGGGGAAACGAGCAGTACTTC. Amino acids: CASSLTSGWGNEQYF.

There are many counts of this clonotype. This sequence joins TRBV7-2 and TRBJ1-2; TRBD1 might be the D (5 bases). V dropped 1 base and J dropped 7 bases, with 19 bases sitting between them. Germline lookup yields CDR1 SGHTA and CDR2 FQGNSA. This CDR3 has 16 amino acids. CDR3 nucleotides: TGTGCCAGCAGCTTAGGTTCTGGCAACCAGGGAGGTGGCTACACCTTC. The encoded protein is CASSLGSGNQGGGYTF.

This clonotype was counted ten times or more. This chain joins TRBV2 and TRBJ2-6, with D unresolved. Trimming left V 8 bases short and J 2 bases short, with 13 bases between. CDR1 is SNHLY, CDR2 FYNNEI, per germline. The CDR3 covers 15 residues. The CDR3 reads CASAGPGAGANVLTF. The CDR3 DNA reads TGTGCCAGCGCAGGACCCGGCGCTGGGGCCAACGTCCTGACTTTC.

This clonotype came up many times. This chain uses TRBV6-1 with TRBJ1-5; no firm D call. Trimming stripped 6 bases from V and 9 bases from J, with 18 bases between. Germline V gene sequence: CDR1 MNHNS, CDR2 SASEGT. The CDR3 loop spans 14 amino acids. Here the CDR3 reads CASRPGVRGSPQHF. Written as DNA, the CDR3 is TGTGCCAGCAGGCCCGGGGTTCGAGGGTCGCCCCAGCATTTT.

This clonotype was picked up a small number of times. The chain combines TRBV18 with TRBJ2-1, with TRBD2 identical over 9 bases. Per germline, CDR1 KGHSH and CDR2 LQKENI. Losses at the gene ends were 3 bases for V and 5 bases for J; bases not matched to a gene: 11. CDR3 size: 17 residues. The CDR3 loop reads CASSPPSVLAGNNEQFF. In DNA, the CDR3 is TGTGCCAGCTCACCCCCGTCAGTGCTAGCGGGAAACAATGAGCAGTTCTTC.

This clonotype was counted many times. The gene calls are TRBV6-2 or TRBV6-3 and TRBJ2-1; perhaps TRBD2 as D (6 bases). CDR1 MNHEY and CDR2 SVGEGT come from the germline V gene. The CDR3 sequence is 15 residues long. V lost 6 bases, J lost 10 bases, and 22 bases lay in between. The CDR3 bases are TGTGCCAGCAGCCGAGCGGGCCTAGGGCTGGGGGAGCAGTTCTTC. Translating it yields CASSRAGLGLGEQFF.

At least ten counts were recorded for this clonotype. The chain carries TRBV4-3 and TRBJ2-3; tentative D call: TRBD2 (5 bases). Germline CDR1 and CDR2: LGHNA and YSLEER. The CDR3 consists of 15 residues. The V end lost 8 bases, the J end lost 2 bases, and 17 bases lay between the germline ends. The CDR3 sequence: CASSLWGDPTDTQYF. The CDR3 DNA is TGCGCCAGCTCCCTTTGGGGAGACCCCACAGATACGCAGTATTTT.

The table lists this clonotype with many counts. The chain recombines TRBV5-6 with TRBJ1-6; D call uncertain. The CDR3 contains 12 residues. CDR1 is SGHDT and CDR2 is YYEEEE in the germline V gene. Trimming removed 4 bases from V and 8 bases from J, with 7 bases in between. The CDR3 sequence is CASSVNHSPLHF. The CDR3 DNA follows: TGTGCCAGCAGCGTAAACCATTCACCCCTCCACTTT. Full variable domain (remainder filled in from reference TRBV5-6 and TRBJ1-6): DAGVTQSPTHLIKTRGQQVTLRCSPKSGHDTVSWYQQALGQGPQFIFQYYEEEERQRGNFPDRFSGHQFPNYSSELNVNALLLGDSALYLCASSVNHSPLHFGNGTRLTVT.

In its sample, this clonotype was seen many times. The CDR3 here is CASSQDGLHTDTQYF. The CDR3 DNA sequence: TGTGCCAGCAGCCAAGATGGCCTCCACACAGATACGCAGTATTTT. The chain carries TRBV3-1 and TRBJ2-3; no clear D gene. Germline V CDR1 and CDR2: LGHDT, YNNKEL (reference sequence). The CDR3 sequence is 15 residues long. With 0 bases removed from V and 2 bases from J, the gap between germline ends came to 9 bases.

This clonotype was counted at least ten times. The gene calls are TRBV20-1 and TRBJ2-4; no firm D call. With 1 base removed from V and 0 bases from J, the gap between germline ends came to 4 bases. Germline V gene lookup returns CDR1 DFQATT and CDR2 SNEGSKA (reference sequence). This CDR3 comprises 13 residues. The CDR3: CSARAQAKNIQYF. As DNA, the CDR3 is TGCAGTGCTAGAGCCCAAGCCAAAAACATTCAGTACTTC.

This clonotype was recorded at least ten times. The J gene is TRBJ1-2, the V gene TRBV20-1; D ambiguous. Germline CDR1 DFQATT, CDR2 SNEGSKA (reference sequence). The CDR3 is made up of 11 amino acids. V shed 1 base and J shed 7 bases, with 7 bases lying between them. The CDR3 coding sequence is TGCAGTGCTAGAGGGGCGAGTGGCTACACCTTC. The encoded protein is CSARGASGYTF.

The sample holds a few counts of this clonotype. V usage is TRBV6-1 and J usage is TRBJ1-5, with no clear D. Germline V gene sequence: CDR1 MNHNS, CDR2 SASEGT. CDR3 length: 13 amino acids. The V end lost 6 bases, the J end lost 3 bases, and 9 bases lay between the germline ends. The CDR3 loop is CASSGSDNQPQHF. The CDR3 nucleotides are TGTGCCAGCAGCGGTTCGGACAATCAGCCCCAGCATTTT.

Ten or more counts support this clonotype. The chain combines TRBV6-2 or TRBV6-3 with TRBJ1-4, with D possibly TRBD1 on 6 matching bases. Trimming stripped 5 bases from V and 8 bases from J, with 15 bases between. The germline V gene has CDR1 MNHEY and CDR2 SVGEGT. The CDR3 covers 14 residues. Here the CDR3 reads CASSPGGGREKLFF. CDR3 nucleotides: TGTGCCAGCAGTCCCGGCGGGGGCCGGGAAAAACTGTTTTTT.

This clonotype was observed at least ten times. This sequence joins TRBV12-3 or TRBV12-4 and TRBJ2-5, with a possible D match to TRBD1 (7 bases). There are 13 residues in the CDR3. V was pared by 4 bases and J by 5 bases, with 11 bases between. CDR3 sequence (DNA): TGTGCCAGCAGTTACCCAGGGGGGGAGACCCAGTACTTC. Protein: CASSYPGGETQYF.